One T cell receptor beta chain is described in this entry. This CDR3 region has 18 residues. Trimming removed 3 bases from V and 4 bases from J, with 25 bases in between. Germline CDR1 is MGHRA and CDR2 is YSYEKL. The data are from a study of regulatory T cells in long-lasting Graves disease. Both iRepertoire HTBI primers and Arm-PCR of CDR3 regions were used to build the TCR beta libraries. TCRdb ran MiXCR on the multiplex PCR reads and lists one entry per CDR3 protein. The profile shows roughly 320,000 distinct CDR3 sequences, roughly a sixth of them singletons. Described time point: newly diagnosed GD, antithyroid drugs for less than 3 months. PBMC RNA was the source of the TCR library. The same specimen was also included in a second study, on T cells in Graves' hyperthyroidism and ophthalmopathy.

The chain joins TRBV4-1 to TRBJ2-7; D possibly corresponds to TRBD1 (6 bases). The receptor's source is a man aged 35 to 55 with Graves disease. The sequencing here drew on peripheral blood mononuclear cells (PBMCs), taken at new diagnosis, from a patient treated with antithyroid drugs. The DNA for the CDR3 is TGCGCCAGCAGCCAGAAACACCCCCGGGACACGGGATTTTACGAGCAGTACTTC. Its translation is CASSQKHPRDTGFYEQYF.